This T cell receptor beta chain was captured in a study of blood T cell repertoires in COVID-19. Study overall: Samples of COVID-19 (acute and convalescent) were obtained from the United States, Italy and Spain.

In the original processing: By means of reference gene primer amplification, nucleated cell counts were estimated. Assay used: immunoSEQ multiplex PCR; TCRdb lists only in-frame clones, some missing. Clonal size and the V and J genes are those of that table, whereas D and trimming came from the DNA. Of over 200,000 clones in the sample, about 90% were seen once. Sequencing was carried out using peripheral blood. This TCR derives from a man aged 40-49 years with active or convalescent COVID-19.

The DNA for the CDR3 is TGTGCCAGTGGTGGATGGCGGTACAATGAGCAGTTCTTC. Residues: CASGGWRYNEQFF. The chain is built from TRBV19 and TRBJ2-1; no reliable D call. The CDR3 has 13 residues. Germline V gene lookup returns CDR1 LNHDA and CDR2 SQIVND (reference sequence). Trimming shortened V by 8 bases and J by 4 bases, and 12 bases separated the two germline ends.